The TCR beta chain under discussion was sequenced for a study of cytomegalovirus exposure and HLA in healthy donors. Nominally healthy donors provided the samples, though records likely missed some immune exposures. The PCR ran on 60 Vbeta and 13 Jbeta primers. Assay used: immunoSEQ multiplex PCR; TCRdb lists only in-frame clones, some missing. The data hold approximately 180,000 clones, with more than 80% observed a single time. Of note for this clone: Its antigen is unidentified.

The V gene's germline CDR1 is SGHNT and CDR2 YYREEE (reference sequence). Trimming shortened V by 1 base and J by 3 bases, and 11 bases separated the two germline ends. This CDR3 spans 15 amino acids. Study-wide points: A previous analysis found most TCR beta V segments productive roughly 90% or roughly 30% of the time. Most subjects had HLA-A and HLA-B alleles reportedly predicted accurately by TCR beta sequences. CMV serostatus was the sole immune exposure information available.

This TCR was recovered from a man aged 18 to 29 in good health and CMV-seronegative. Material: PBMCs. The chain links TRBV5-4 to TRBJ1-3; maybe TRBD1 (6 bases). CDR3 bases: TGTGCCAGCAGCTTGCTGGGGGCAAGTGGAAACACCATATATTTT. Its protein product is CASSLLGASGNTIYF.